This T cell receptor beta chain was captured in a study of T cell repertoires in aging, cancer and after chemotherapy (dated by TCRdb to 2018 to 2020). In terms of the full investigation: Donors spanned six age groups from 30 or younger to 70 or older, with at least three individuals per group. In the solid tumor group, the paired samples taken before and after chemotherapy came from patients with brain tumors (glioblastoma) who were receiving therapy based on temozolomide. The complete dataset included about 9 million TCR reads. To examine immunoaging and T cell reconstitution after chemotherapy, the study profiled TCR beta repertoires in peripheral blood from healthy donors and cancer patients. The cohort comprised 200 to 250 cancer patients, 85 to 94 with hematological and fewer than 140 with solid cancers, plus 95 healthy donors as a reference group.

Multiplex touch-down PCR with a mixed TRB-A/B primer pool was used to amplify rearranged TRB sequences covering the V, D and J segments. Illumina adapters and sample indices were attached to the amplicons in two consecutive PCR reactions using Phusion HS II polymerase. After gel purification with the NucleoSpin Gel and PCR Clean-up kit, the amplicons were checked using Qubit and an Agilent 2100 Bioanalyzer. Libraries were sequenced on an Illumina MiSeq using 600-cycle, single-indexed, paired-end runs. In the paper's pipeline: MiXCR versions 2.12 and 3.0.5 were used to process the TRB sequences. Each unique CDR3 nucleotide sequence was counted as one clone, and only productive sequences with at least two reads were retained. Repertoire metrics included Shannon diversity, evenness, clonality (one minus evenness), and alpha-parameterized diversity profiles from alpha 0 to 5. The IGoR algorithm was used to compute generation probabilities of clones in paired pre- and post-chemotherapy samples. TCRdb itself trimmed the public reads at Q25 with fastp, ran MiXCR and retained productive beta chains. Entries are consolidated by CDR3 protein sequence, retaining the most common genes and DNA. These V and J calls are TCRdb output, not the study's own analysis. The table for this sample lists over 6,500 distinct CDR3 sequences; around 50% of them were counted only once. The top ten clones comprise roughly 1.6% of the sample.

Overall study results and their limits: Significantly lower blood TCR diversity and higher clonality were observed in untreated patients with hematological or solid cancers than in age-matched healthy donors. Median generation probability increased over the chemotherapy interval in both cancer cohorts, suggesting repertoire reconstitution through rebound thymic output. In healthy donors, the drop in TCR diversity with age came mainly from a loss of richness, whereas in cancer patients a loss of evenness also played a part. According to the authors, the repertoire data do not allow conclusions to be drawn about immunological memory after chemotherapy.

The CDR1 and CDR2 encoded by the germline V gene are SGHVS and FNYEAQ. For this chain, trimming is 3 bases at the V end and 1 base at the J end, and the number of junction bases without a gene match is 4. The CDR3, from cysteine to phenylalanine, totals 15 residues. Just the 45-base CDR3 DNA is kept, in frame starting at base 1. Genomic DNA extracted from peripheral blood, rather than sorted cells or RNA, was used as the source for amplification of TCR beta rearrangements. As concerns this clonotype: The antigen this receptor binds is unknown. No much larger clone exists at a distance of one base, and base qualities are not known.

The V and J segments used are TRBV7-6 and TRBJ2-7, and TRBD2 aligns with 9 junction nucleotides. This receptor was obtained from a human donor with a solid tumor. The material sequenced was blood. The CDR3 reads CASSFSSGTSYEQYF. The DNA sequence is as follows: TGTGCCAGCAGCTTCTCTAGCGGGACGTCCTACGAGCAGTACTTC.